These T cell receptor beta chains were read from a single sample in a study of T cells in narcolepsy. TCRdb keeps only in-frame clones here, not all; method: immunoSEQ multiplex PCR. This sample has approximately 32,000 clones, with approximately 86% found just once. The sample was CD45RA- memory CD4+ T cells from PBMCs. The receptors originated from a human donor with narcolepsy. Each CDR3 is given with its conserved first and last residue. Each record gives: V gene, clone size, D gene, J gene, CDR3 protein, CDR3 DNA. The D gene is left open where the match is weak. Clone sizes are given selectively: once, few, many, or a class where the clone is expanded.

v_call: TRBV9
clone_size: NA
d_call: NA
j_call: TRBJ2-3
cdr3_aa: CASIFGFSTDTQYF
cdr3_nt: TGTGCCAGCATTTTTGGGTTTAGCACAGATACGCAGTATTTT

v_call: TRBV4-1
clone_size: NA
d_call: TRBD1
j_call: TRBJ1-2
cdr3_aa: CASSQGTVGGYTF
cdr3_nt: TGCGCCAGCAGCCAGGGGACAGTTGGCGGCTACACCTTC

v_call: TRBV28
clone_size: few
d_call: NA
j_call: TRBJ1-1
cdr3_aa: CASSLYDLGTEAFF
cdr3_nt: TGTGCCAGCAGTTTATATGACCTGGGGACTGAAGCTTTCTTT

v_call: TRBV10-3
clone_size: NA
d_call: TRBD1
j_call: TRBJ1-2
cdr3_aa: CAISQGQRANGYTF
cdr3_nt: TGTGCCATCAGTCAGGGACAGCGCGCCAATGGCTACACCTTC

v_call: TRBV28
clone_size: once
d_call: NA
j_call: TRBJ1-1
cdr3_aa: CASSLAQRNTEAFF
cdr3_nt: TGTGCCAGCAGTTTAGCACAGCGGAACACTGAAGCTTTCTTT

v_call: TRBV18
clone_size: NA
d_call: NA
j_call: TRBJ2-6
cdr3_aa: CASSPLDGAANVLTF
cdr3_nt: TGTGCCAGCTCACCGTTGGACGGGGCCGCCAACGTCCTGACTTTC

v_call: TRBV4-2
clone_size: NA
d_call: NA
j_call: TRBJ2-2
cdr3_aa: CASSQDAVPGELFF
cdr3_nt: TGTGCCAGCAGCCAAGATGCGGTACCCGGGGAGCTGTTTTTT

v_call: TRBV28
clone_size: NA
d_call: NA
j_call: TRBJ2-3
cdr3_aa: CASSPHSTDTQYF
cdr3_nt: TGTGCCAGCAGCCCACACAGCACAGATACGCAGTATTTT

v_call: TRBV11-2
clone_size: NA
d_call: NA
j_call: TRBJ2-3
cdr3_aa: CASRHGPDTQYF
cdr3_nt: TGTGCCAGCAGGCATGGACCAGATACGCAGTATTTT

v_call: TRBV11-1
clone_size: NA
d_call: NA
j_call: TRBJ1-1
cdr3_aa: CASSSQGINTEAFF
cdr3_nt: TGTGCCAGCAGCTCCCAGGGGATTAACACTGAAGCTTTCTTT

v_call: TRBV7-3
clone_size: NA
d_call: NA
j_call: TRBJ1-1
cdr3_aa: CASSPSGGLTEAFF
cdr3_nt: TGTGCCAGCAGCCCATCGGGAGGGCTTACTGAAGCTTTCTTT

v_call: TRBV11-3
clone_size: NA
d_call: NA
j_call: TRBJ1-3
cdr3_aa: CASRIVTGYTIYF
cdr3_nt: TGTGCCAGCAGGATCGTTACAGGGTACACCATATATTTT

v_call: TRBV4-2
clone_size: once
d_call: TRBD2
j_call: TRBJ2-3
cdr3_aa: CASSQGLGGDSDTQYF
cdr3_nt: TGTGCCAGCAGCCAGGGACTAGGGGGAGATTCAGATACGCAGTATTTT

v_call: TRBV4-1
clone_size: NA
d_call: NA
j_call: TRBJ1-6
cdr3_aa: CASSQDSGWGNSPLHF
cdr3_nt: TGCGCCAGCAGCCAAGATTCGGGATGGGGTAATTCACCCCTCCACTTT

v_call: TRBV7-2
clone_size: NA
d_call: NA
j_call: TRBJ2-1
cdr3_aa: CASSLERINNEQFF
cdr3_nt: TGTGCCAGCAGCTTGGAAAGGATAAACAATGAGCAGTTCTTC

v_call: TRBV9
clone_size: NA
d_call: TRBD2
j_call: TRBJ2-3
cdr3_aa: CASSVSGRGADTQYF
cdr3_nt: TGTGCCAGCAGCGTTAGCGGGAGGGGTGCAGATACGCAGTATTTT

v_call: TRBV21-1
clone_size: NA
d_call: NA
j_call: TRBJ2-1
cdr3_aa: CASRTGTSGGARNEQFF
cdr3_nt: TGTGCCAGCAGGACCGGGACTAGCGGGGGGGCCCGCAATGAGCAGTTCTTC

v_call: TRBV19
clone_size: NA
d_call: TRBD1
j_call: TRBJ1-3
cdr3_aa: CASSTTGGYSETIYF
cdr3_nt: TGTGCCAGTAGTACGACAGGGGGTTACTCTGAGACCATATATTTT

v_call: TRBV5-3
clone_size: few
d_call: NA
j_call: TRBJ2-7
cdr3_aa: CARSLNKRGPYRYEQYF
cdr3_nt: TGTGCCAGAAGCTTGAACAAGCGCGGGCCATACCGCTACGAGCAGTACTTC

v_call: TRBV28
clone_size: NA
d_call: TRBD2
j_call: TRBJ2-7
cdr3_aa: CASSPSGGYYEQYF
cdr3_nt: TGTGCCAGCAGTCCTAGCGGGGGGTACTACGAGCAGTACTTC

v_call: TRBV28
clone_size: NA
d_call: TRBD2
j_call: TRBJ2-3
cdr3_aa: CASSSRLAGPPSQYF
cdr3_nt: TGTGCCAGCAGTTCCAGACTAGCGGGCCCGCCTTCGCAGTATTTT

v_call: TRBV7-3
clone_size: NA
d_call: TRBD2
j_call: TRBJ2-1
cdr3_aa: CASSLRLAGHNEQFF
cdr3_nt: TGTGCCAGCAGCTTACGGCTAGCGGGGCACAATGAGCAGTTCTTC

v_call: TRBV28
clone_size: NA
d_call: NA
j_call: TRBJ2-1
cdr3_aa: CASTPNHEQFF
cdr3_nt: TGTGCCAGTACCCCTAACCATGAGCAGTTCTTC

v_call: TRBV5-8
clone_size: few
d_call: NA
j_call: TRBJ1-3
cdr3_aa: CASSLYSGGNTIYF
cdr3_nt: TGTGCCAGCAGCTTGTATTCGGGAGGAAACACCATATATTTT

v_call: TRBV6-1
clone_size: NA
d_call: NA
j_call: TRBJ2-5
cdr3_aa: CASSAKGGVSTRYF
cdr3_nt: TGTGCCAGCAGTGCCAAGGGGGGAGTTAGTACAAGGTACTTC

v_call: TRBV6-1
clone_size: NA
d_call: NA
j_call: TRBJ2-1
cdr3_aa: CASSEREAKQFF
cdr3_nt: TGTGCCAGCAGTGAACGGGAAGCGAAGCAGTTCTTC

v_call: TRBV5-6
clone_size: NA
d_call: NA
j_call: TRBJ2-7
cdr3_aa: CASSFPGLAYEQYF
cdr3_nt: TGTGCCAGCAGCTTCCCCGGGTTAGCCTACGAGCAGTACTTC

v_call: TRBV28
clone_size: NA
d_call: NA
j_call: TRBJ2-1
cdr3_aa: CASSFLGQSYNEQFF
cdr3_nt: TGTGCCAGCAGTTTCCTCGGACAGAGTTACAATGAGCAGTTCTTC

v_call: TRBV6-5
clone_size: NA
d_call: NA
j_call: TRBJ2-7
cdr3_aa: CASRERQRSYEQYF
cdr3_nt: TGTGCCAGCAGGGAGCGACAGCGTTCCTACGAGCAGTACTTC

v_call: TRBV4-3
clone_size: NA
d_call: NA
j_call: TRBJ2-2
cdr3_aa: CASSHRVGGELFF
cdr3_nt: TGCGCCAGCAGCCACAGGGTTGGCGGGGAGCTGTTTTTT

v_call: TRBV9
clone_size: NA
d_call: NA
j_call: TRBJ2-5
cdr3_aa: CASSAGSAPYQETQYF
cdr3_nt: TGTGCCAGCAGCGCGGGGTCGGCCCCGTACCAAGAGACCCAGTACTTC

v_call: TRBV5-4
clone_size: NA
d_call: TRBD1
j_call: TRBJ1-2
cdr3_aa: CASSLTSDRVEGYTF
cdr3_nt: TGTGCCAGCAGCCTTACATCGGACAGGGTAGAGGGCTACACCTTC

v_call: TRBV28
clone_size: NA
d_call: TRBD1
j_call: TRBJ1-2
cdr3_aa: CASSNDRVAYGYTF
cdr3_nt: TGTGCCAGCAGTAACGACAGGGTGGCCTATGGCTACACCTTC

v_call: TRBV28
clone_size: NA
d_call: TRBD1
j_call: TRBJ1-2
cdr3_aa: CASSLFARGLDGYTF
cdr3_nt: TGTGCCAGCAGTTTATTCGCCAGGGGGCTGGATGGCTACACCTTC

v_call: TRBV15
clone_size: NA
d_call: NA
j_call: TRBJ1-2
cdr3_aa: CATSRGRGAGLRGYTF
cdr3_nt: TGTGCCACCAGCAGAGGTCGTGGGGCGGGGCTGCGTGGCTACACCTTC

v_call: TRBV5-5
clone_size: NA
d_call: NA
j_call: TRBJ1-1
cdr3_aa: CASSLGLRSGGNTEAFF
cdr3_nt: TGTGCCAGCAGCTTGGGACTACGGTCCGGGGGGAACACTGAAGCTTTCTTT

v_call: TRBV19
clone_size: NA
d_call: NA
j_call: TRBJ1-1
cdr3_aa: CASSPFMGARTEAFF
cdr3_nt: TGTGCCAGTAGTCCCTTCATGGGGGCGCGGACTGAAGCTTTCTTT

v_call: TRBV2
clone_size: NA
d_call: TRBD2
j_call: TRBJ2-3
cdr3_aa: CASSTLAGSTDTQYF
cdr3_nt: TGTGCCAGCAGCACCCTAGCGGGGAGCACAGATACGCAGTATTTT

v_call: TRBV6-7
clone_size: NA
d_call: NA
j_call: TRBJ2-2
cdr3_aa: CASRPPGTGLLVGSGRSYTGELFF
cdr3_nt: TGTGCCAGCAGACCTCCCGGGACAGGGTTGTTAGTAGGTAGCGGGAGGTCGTACACCGGGGAGCTGTTTTTT

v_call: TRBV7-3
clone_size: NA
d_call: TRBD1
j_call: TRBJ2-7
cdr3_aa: CASSLLGTGDEQYF
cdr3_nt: TGTGCCAGCAGCTTACTCGGGACAGGGGACGAGCAGTACTTC

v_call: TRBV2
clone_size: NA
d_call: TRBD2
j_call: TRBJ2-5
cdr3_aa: CASNPPGTSGRETQYF
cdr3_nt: TGTGCCAGCAATCCGCCCGGGACTAGCGGGCGAGAGACCCAGTACTTC

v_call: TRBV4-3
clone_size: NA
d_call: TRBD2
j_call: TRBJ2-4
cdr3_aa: CASSRQLSGRASVNIQYF
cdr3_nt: TGCGCCAGCAGCCGCCAACTTAGCGGGAGGGCCTCGGTAAACATTCAGTACTTC

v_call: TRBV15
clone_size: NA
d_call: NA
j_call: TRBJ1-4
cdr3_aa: CATSRERGQSGKLFF
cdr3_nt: TGTGCCACCAGCAGAGAACGTGGACAGTCGGGAAAACTGTTTTTT

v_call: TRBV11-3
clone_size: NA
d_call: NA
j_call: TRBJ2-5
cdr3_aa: CASGPGGSQETQYF
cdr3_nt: TGTGCCAGCGGTCCAGGGGGGAGCCAAGAGACCCAGTACTTC

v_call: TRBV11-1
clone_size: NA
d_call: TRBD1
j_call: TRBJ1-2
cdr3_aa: CASSLPTNGDRGRGYTF
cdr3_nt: TGTGCCAGCAGCTTACCTACTAACGGTGACAGGGGTCGTGGCTACACCTTC